Ten or more counts support the clone carrying this TCR beta chain. These data are taken from a study of human T cells and chemical hapten exposure. V was cut by 0 bases and J by 2 bases, with 14 bases left in between. The CDR3 length is 17 residues. Germline loops: CDR1 MNHEY, CDR2 SVGEGT. Time point: patch test 3, about 24 weeks after DPC sensitization. The treatment was: therapeutic diphenylcyclopropenone sensitization with weekly scalp DPC. TCRdb re-called the RACE reads with MiXCR, one entry per CDR3 protein. The profile covers approximately 80,000 distinct CDR3 sequences, with 9.5% to 14% appearing a single time and about 3.5% taken by the ten largest.

The sequenced sample was whole blood, obtained in connection with sensitization to the hapten diphenylcyclopropenone (DPC). The chain links TRBV6-2 or TRBV6-3 to TRBJ1-3; no firm D call. This receptor was taken from a woman between 45 and 60 years old with alopecia areata. Some clones in this sample may be carry-over from other donors' samples. CDR3 loop: CASSYSKPGVAGNTIYF. CDR3 in DNA: TGTGCCAGCAGTTACTCGAAGCCCGGAGTTGCTGGAAACACCATATATTTT.